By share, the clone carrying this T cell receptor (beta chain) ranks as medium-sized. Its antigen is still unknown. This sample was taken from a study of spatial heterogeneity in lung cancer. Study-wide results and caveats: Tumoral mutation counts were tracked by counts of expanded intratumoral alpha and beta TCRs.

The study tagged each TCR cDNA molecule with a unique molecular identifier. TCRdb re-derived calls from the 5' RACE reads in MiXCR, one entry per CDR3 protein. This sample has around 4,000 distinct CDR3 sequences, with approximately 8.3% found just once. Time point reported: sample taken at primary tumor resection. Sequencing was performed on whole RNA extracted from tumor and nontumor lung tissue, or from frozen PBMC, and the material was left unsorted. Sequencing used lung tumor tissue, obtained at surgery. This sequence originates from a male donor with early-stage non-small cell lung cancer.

The CDR3 nucleotides read TGTGCCAGCAGCTTAGGCAGTTCACCCCTCCACTTT. As protein: CASSLGSSPLHF. The chain combines TRBV7-2 with TRBJ1-6; D uncertain. V dropped 1 base and J dropped 9 bases, with 4 bases sitting between them. This CDR3 spans 12 amino acids. Per germline, CDR1 SGHTA and CDR2 FQGNSA.